The text below deals with one TCR beta chain. The specificity of this receptor is unknown. No much larger clone exists at a distance of one base, and base qualities are not known. The data derive from a study of T cells in Graves' hyperthyroidism and ophthalmopathy (dated by TCRdb to the late 2010s). With respect to the entire study: Peripheral blood samples were taken at the time of initial diagnosis, prior to any treatment. To identify distinguishing TCR V-J signatures, a discovery cohort of 95 to 100 patients was used, comprising 43 with Graves' ophthalmopathy and around 57 with stable Graves' hyperthyroidism. Whether ophthalmopathy could be predicted prospectively was tested in an independent validation cohort made up of 18 to 20 hyperthyroidism patients plus 17 patients who later progressed to ophthalmopathy. For training and testing, the 80 to 100 patients in the discovery cohort were randomly divided in a 7:3 ratio. Thyroid tissue and blood T-cell repertoires from about 6 Graves' hyperthyroidism patients were also compared in the study. After sampling, hyperthyroidism patients received methimazole starting at 30 mg daily, and ophthalmopathy patients received high-dose intravenous methylprednisolone. TCR Vbeta CDR3 sequencing of 130 to 150 peripheral blood samples (fewer than 45 ophthalmopathy, 75 to 80 hyperthyroidism and approximately 17 progressor patients) is reported in the paper.

Stable Graves' hyperthyroidism was defined as no progression to ophthalmopathy during 18 months of follow-up. Hyperthyroidism patients were aged 18 to 65 years and newly diagnosed, with disease duration of less than 2 months. Exclusion was applied to patients with uncontrolled infections, other autoimmune diseases, pregnancy or lactation. Diagnoses relied on clinical symptoms, serum thyroxine and TRAb, thyroid ultrasound and orbital computed tomography. PBMCs were separated from 10 ml of fresh peripheral blood using Ficoll-Paque density gradient centrifugation. Total RNA was extracted using Trizol reagent, and RNA quality was assessed on an Agilent 2100 Bioanalyzer. The paper as a whole reports these results and caveats: A 13 V-J signature model separated ophthalmopathy from stable hyperthyroidism, with 87.88% sensitivity and 81.08% specificity in cross-validation and 80%/75% in testing. In validation, the model predicted progression to ophthalmopathy with around 71% sensitivity and approximately 78% specificity, a median of about six months before onset. Most expanded thyroid clonotypes (frequency above 0.001) were also found in blood, which suggests that blood repertoires may mirror thyroid immune responses. No statistical method was used to fix the sample size in advance, and group allocation was not hidden from the investigators.

The TCR beta CDR3 regions were amplified from RNA transcripts. A first-round RT-PCR of the TCR CDR3 used the HTBI primer set with the Qiagen OneStep RT-PCR kit. The libraries were constructed in a second round of multiplex PCR and then size-selected and purified. Sequencing of the libraries was done on an Illumina HiSeq2000 using paired-end 100 bp reads. From the authors' description of their analysis: SOAPnuke was used to process the raw data, removing reads that contained adapters or uncalled bases, had a mean Phred below 15, or lacked an exact match to the constant primer or identifier. High-quality paired reads were merged using COPE v1.2.5, and each unique nucleotide sequence was defined as a clonotype. MiTCR v1.1 was used to align the clonotypes against IMGT TRBV, TRBD and TRBJ reference segments. The analysis was restricted to V-J combinations with a frequency above 0.0001, which together covered 98% to 99.2% of the repertoires. A TCS score was defined as the ratio between F50 (clonal expansion) and ExV (chaos), using BLOSUM62-based TCRdist between CDR3 peptides within each V-J. Welch's t-statistics and random forest reduced around 510 V-J features to about 12, which were used in a naive Bayes classifier (R e1071). TCRdb passed the public sequencing reads through fastp at Q25 and MiXCR, retaining productive beta sequences. For every CDR3 protein sequence, its rows merge into one entry that carries the most common genes and DNA. The V and J calls reflect TCRdb's pipeline rather than the authors' work. In this sample the table shows more than 300,000 distinct CDR3 sequences, 13% of which occur a single time. The leading ten clones occupy 9.2% of the sample.

At the junction V is shortened by 5 bases and J by 5 bases; bases outside the gene matches: 11. The germline V gene specifies WSHSY as CDR1 and SAAADI as CDR2. The CDR3, from cysteine to phenylalanine, totals 16 residues. The only DNA kept is the CDR3, 48 bases in frame from the first base. The rearranged segments are TRBV10-2 and TRBJ2-5, and TRBD2 matches 10 of the central bases. The source of this sequence is a woman younger than 30 with Graves' hyperthyroidism. Sequencing was performed on blood. The CDR3 reads as follows: CASSLWASGGGETQYF. The DNA reads TGCGCCAGCAGTCTTTGGGCTAGCGGGGGCGGGGAGACCCAGTACTTC.